The clone carrying this T cell receptor (beta chain) is medium-sized in the sample. The junction departs from germline at one end; a sequencing error may be responsible. Each CDR3 protein is one row after TCRdb ran MiXCR on the multiplex PCR reads. Of 170,000 or so distinct CDR3 sequences listed, 33% are singletons. Breast cancer patients provided tissue from their axillary draining lymph nodes. The data originate from a study of breast tumors, draining lymph nodes, adjacent tissues. Germline V gene sequence: CDR1 SSHAT, CDR2 FNYEAQ (reference sequence). The CDR3 has 13 residues. The sequence was obtained from a female donor with breast cancer. Some clones in this sample may be carry-over from other donors' samples. V usage is TRBV7-7 and J usage is TRBJ2-3; unclear D gene. The sequencing input was axillary lymph node tissue. CDR3 sequence: CASSLSGTDTQYF. In DNA form, the CDR3 reads TGTGCTAGCAGCTTAAGCGGCACAGATACGCAGTATTTT.